The 17 T cell receptor beta chains presented below share a single source sample, sequenced in a study of T cells after yellow fever vaccination. From the 5' RACE reads, TCRdb called clonotypes with MiXCR, one entry per CDR3 protein. The table records 450,000 to 550,000 distinct CDR3 sequences, 21% of them present only once. The sample here was PBMCs, taken roughly 20 days after the first yellow fever vaccination. The source is a man between 18 and 35 years old who received the YFV17D yellow fever vaccine.

The V gene is TRBV6-1, the J gene TRBJ2-7; the D gene could be TRBD1 or TRBD2 (5 bases each). Trimming took off 5 bases at V and 6 bases at J, with 11 bases between the two ends. Germline CDR1 and CDR2: MNHNS and SASEGT. CDR3 length: 12 residues. DNA for the CDR3: TGTGCCAGCAGTCTTACCGGGACCGAGCAGTACGTC. Its protein product is CASSLTGTEQYV.

The rearrangement joins TRBV3-1 to TRBJ2-1; D is unresolved. This CDR3 region has 12 residues. CDR1 is LGHDT and CDR2 is YNNKEL in the germline V gene (reference sequence). V lost 1 base to trimming and J lost 9 bases, with 7 bases between them. The CDR3, as DNA: TGTGCCAGCAGCCAAGCACTTACTGAGCAGTTCTTC. It translates to CASSQALTEQFF.

This clonotype was seen a handful of times. The rearrangement joins TRBV11-2 to TRBJ2-1; no reliable D call. This CDR3 contains 15 residues. Germline V gene data show CDR1 as SGHAT and CDR2 as FQNNGV. Trimming cost V 5 bases and J 4 bases, with 15 bases left between them. CDR3 nucleotide sequence: TGTGCCAGCAGCACCCCTCAGCTAAAGTACAATGAGCAGTTCTTC. Translation gives CASSTPQLKYNEQFF.

The chain couples TRBV2 to TRBJ1-6, with no clear D. Germline V gives CDR1 SNHLY, CDR2 FYNNEI. This CDR3 is 13 amino acids long. V was pared by 2 bases and J by 10 bases, with 9 bases between. This CDR3 is CASSERGRSPLHF. CDR3 DNA sequence: TGTGCCAGCAGTGAACGGGGAAGGTCACCCCTCCACTTT. The entire variable domain, with the rest obtained from reference TRBV2 and TRBJ1-6, is as follows: EPEVTQTPSHQVTQMGQEVILRCVPISNHLYFYWYRQILGQKVEFLVSFYNNEISEKSEIFDDQFSVERPDGSNFTLKIRSTKLEDSAMYFCASSERGRSPLHFGNGTRLTVT.

This clonotype has only a few counts. The rearrangement uses TRBV6-1 and TRBJ2-1, with 7 bases lining up with TRBD2. V was clipped by 5 bases and J by 9 bases; unmatched bases: 10. CDR3 length: 14 amino acids. CDR1 is MNHNS, CDR2 SASEGT, per germline. This CDR3 reads CASSLGGSGGEQFF. In DNA form, the CDR3 reads TGTGCCAGCAGTCTGGGGGGGAGCGGTGGTGAGCAGTTCTTC.

This clonotype was counted only a few times. The V gene is TRBV7-2, the J gene TRBJ2-1, with D tentatively TRBD2 (5 bases). Germline V CDR1 and CDR2: SGHTA, FQGNSA. Deletions cut 1 base from V and 14 bases from J, with 15 bases between. CDR3 size: 13 residues. The CDR3 region has the DNA TGTGCCAGCAGCTTAGAGATAACTAGTGAAGAGTTCTTC. Its translation: CASSLEITSEEFF.

This sequence joins TRBV20-1 and TRBJ2-3; 14 nucleotides line up with TRBD2. The V segment lost 4 bases and the J segment 7 bases; nucleotides outside the gene matches: 7. The CDR3 has 15 residues. Per germline, CDR1 DFQATT and CDR2 SNEGSKA (reference sequence). The CDR3 region is CSATRLAGGPNTQYF. The CDR3 coding sequence is TGCAGTGCTACGAGACTAGCGGGGGGGCCAAATACGCAGTATTTT.

There are a few counts of this clonotype. The rearrangement links TRBV4-3 to TRBJ1-3; the D is unclear. Germline lookup yields CDR1 LGHNA and CDR2 YSLEER. CDR3 length equals 15 residues. With 4 bases removed from V and 3 bases from J, the gap between germline ends came to 13 bases. The CDR3 nucleotides are TGCGCCAGCAGCCGGTCGGTTGGGCTTGGAAACACCATATATTTT. This sequence encodes CASSRSVGLGNTIYF.

This rearrangement joins TRBV4-3 to TRBJ1-2; perhaps TRBD1 as D (5 bases). CDR3 length equals 16 residues. V was cut by 0 bases and J by 8 bases, with 19 bases left in between. The germline V gene has CDR1 LGHNA and CDR2 YSLEER. CDR3 sequence (DNA): TGCGCCAGCAGCCAAGAAACGGGACGGTCCTTGGGAGGCTACACCTTC. It specifies CASSQETGRSLGGYTF.

The chain links TRBV6-8 to TRBJ1-4; D is possibly TRBD1 (5 bases). The germline CDR1 and CDR2 sequences are MNHGY and SAAAGT. The CDR3 consists of 19 residues. V lost 0 bases, J lost 1 base, and 18 bases lay in between. CDR3 bases: TGTGCCAGCAGTTACTCGGCGGGCGGATGCGGGGGAACTAATGAAAAACTGTTTTTT. Amino acids: CASSYSAGGCGGTNEKLFF.

This clonotype has ten or more counts. The V gene is TRBV2, the J gene TRBJ2-7; tentative D call: TRBD1 (6 bases). CDR1 is SNHLY, CDR2 FYNNEI, per germline. This CDR3 is built from 14 residues. Trimming removed 4 bases from V and 3 bases from J, with 13 bases in between. The CDR3: CASSGTDVDYEQYF. CDR3 in DNA: TGTGCCAGCAGTGGGACAGATGTTGACTACGAGCAGTACTTC.

The rearrangement joins TRBV6-1 to TRBJ2-3; maybe TRBD2 (6 bases). Germline V gene lookup returns CDR1 MNHNS and CDR2 SASEGT. The V and J ends lost 8 bases and 0 bases respectively, with 12 bases between them. The CDR3 sequence is 14 residues long. This chain's CDR3 is CASGGSTSTDTQYF. CDR3 DNA sequence: TGTGCCAGCGGGGGGTCTACTAGCACAGATACGCAGTATTTT.

The chain combines TRBV2 with TRBJ2-3; no clear D. Germline-derived CDR1 and CDR2 are SNHLY and FYNNEI. V lost 6 bases and J 6 bases, leaving 13 bases between the germline ends. The CDR3 consists of 13 residues. CDR3 sequence: CASRDNRPDTQYF. The DNA of the CDR3 is TGTGCCAGCAGAGACAACCGCCCTGATACGCAGTATTTT.

Concerning this clonotype: Sequence at one end of the junction differs from germline and may be a read error. This chain uses TRBV3-1 with TRBJ2-5, with D possibly matching TRBD2 (6 bases). CDR3 size: 14 residues. In germline, CDR1 is LGHDT, CDR2 YNNKEL (reference sequence). The CDR3 loop is CVSSRRGTQETQYF. The CDR3 bases are TGTGTCAGCAGCCGTCGGGGGACGCAAGAGACCCAGTACTTC.

The rearrangement links TRBV12-3 or TRBV12-4 to TRBJ2-2; 8 nucleotides align to TRBD1. The CDR3 runs 15 residues. Unmatched junction bases numbered 6, after V lost 5 bases and J lost 4 bases. This CDR3 is CASSRQGAVTGELFF. DNA for the CDR3: TGTGCCAGCAGTCGGCAGGGGGCAGTCACCGGGGAGCTGTTTTTT.

V gene TRBV7-8 combines with J gene TRBJ1-2; TRBD1 might be the D (5 bases). The CDR3 is 14 residues long. V gave up 5 bases and J gave up 7 bases, with 17 bases separating them. CDR1 and CDR2 (germline): SGHVS, FQNEAQ. The CDR3 region has the DNA TGTGCCAGCAGCCCTGCGGGGGGGAGAGTTGGCTACACCTTC. It codes for CASSPAGGRVGYTF.

This clonotype was counted ten times or more. The V gene is TRBV6-4, the J gene TRBJ2-3; a weak D match, TRBD2 (5 bases). The CDR3 runs 16 residues. Germline V gene sequence: CDR1 MRHNA, CDR2 SNTAGT. V lost 2 bases to trimming and J lost 2 bases, with 14 bases between them. CDR3 in amino acids: CASSDTSGSATDTQYF. The CDR3 DNA sequence: TGTGCCAGCAGTGACACGTCGGGGAGCGCCACAGATACGCAGTATTTT.